Below, 10 T cell receptor beta chains from the same sample are listed, as sequenced in a study of T cell responses to AZD1222 COVID-19 vaccine. Data came from immunoSEQ multiplex PCR; TCRdb stores just in-frame clones and leaves some out. There are 120,000 to 150,000 clones in the sample; around 86% occur only once, and around 4.1% lies in the top ten. Here the sequenced sample was peripheral blood, taken on day 0 of MenACWY control vaccination. All receptors come from an adult in good health.

The genes are TRBV18 and TRBJ2-3; D call uncertain. V lost 3 bases and J 2 bases, leaving 9 bases between the germline ends. The CDR3 is 14 residues long. Germline CDR1 KGHSH, CDR2 LQKENI. CDR3 sequence (DNA): TGTGCCAGCTCACCGGTGGGTCTCACAGATACGCAGTATTTT. Encoded protein: CASSPVGLTDTQYF.

This rearrangement joins TRBV3-1 (or the pseudogene TRBV3-2) to TRBJ2-7; 9 positions agree with TRBD1. Germline lookup yields CDR1 LGHDT and CDR2 YNNKEL (reference sequence). The CDR3 runs 12 residues. The junction had 5 bases not matched to a gene; V was cut back by 8 bases and J by 6 bases. The CDR3 sequence: CASRTGALEQYV. The CDR3 region has the DNA TGTGCCAGCCGGACAGGGGCCCTCGAGCAGTACGTC.

This clone was counted between two and nine times. The V gene is TRBV6-1, the J gene TRBJ1-1, with 7 bases fitting TRBD1. CDR3 length: 16 residues. The germline gives CDR1 MNHNS, CDR2 SASEGT. The J segment lost 5 bases and the V segment lost 6 bases, leaving 15 bases of the junction unmatched. CDR3 nucleotides: TGTGCCAGCAGCGAAAACAGGGGAGAGGTTGGGACTGAAGCTTTCTTT. Residues: CASSENRGEVGTEAFF.

This sequence joins TRBV7-6 and TRBJ2-7; perhaps TRBD1 as D (6 bases). Per the germline V gene, CDR1 is SGHVS and CDR2 is FNYEAQ. Trimming removed 8 bases at V and 0 bases at J, with 14 bases between. The CDR3 covers 14 residues. This CDR3 is CASGWTETSYEQYF. The CDR3 DNA sequence: TGTGCCAGCGGATGGACAGAGACCTCCTACGAGCAGTACTTC.

This clone appeared once. The chain joins TRBV19 to TRBJ2-3, with 8 bases identical to TRBD2. The V gene's germline CDR1 is LNHDA and CDR2 SQIVND (reference sequence). Trimming cost V 3 bases and J 5 bases; bases outside gene matches: 7. This CDR3 comprises 15 residues. This CDR3 reads CASSIRGGTGDTQYF. DNA for the CDR3: TGTGCCAGTAGTATCCGGGGGGGTACAGGAGATACGCAGTATTTT.

The chain joins TRBV5-1 to TRBJ2-5; 8 bases match TRBD1. CDR3 size: 14 residues. The J segment lost 4 bases and the V segment lost 3 bases, leaving 5 bases of the junction unmatched. The germline CDR1 and CDR2 sequences are SGHRS and YFSETQ. The CDR3 DNA follows: TGCGCCAGCAGCTCCTGGGGGACAGGAGAGACCCAGTACTTC. This codes for CASSSWGTGETQYF.

CDR3 bases: TGTGCCAGCAGCCAAGGACAGGGGAGAACCGGGGAGCTGTTTTTT. This encodes CASSQGQGRTGELFF. This chain links TRBV4-2 with TRBJ2-2, with TRBD1 matching 8 bases. This CDR3 contains 15 residues. V lost 1 base, J lost 5 bases, and 3 bases stayed unmatched. From germline, CDR1 is LGHNA and CDR2 YNFKEQ.

The chain carries TRBV27 and TRBJ1-1; no firm D call. Germline V lookup: CDR1 MNHEY, CDR2 SMNVEV (reference sequence). CDR3 length: 15 amino acids. V shed 7 bases and J shed 0 bases, with 15 bases lying between them. The CDR3 DNA sequence: TGTGCCAGCAAGGAGGCACTCCTTGTGAACACTGAAGCTTTCTTT. As protein: CASKEALLVNTEAFF.

The gene calls are TRBV4-1 and TRBJ1-2, with D possibly being TRBD1 (5 bases). This CDR3 contains 14 residues. V was trimmed by 1 base and J by 8 bases, leaving 14 bases between them. Germline V lookup: CDR1 MGHRA, CDR2 YSYEKL. CDR3 in DNA: TGCGCCAGCAGCCAAGGTCCCGGGACGCGAGGCTACACCTTC. This encodes CASSQGPGTRGYTF.

The CDR3 sequence is CASSPRTGGMGQPQHF. The CDR3 nucleotides are TGTGCCAGTAGTCCCCGGACAGGGGGAATGGGTCAGCCCCAGCATTTT. This chain links TRBV19 with TRBJ1-5; 10 bases are a match to TRBD1. This CDR3 is 16 amino acids long. V was pared by 5 bases and J by 6 bases, with 10 bases of the junction left unmatched. The germline V gene encodes CDR1 LNHDA and CDR2 SQIVND (reference sequence). Full variable domain (outside the CDR3, taken from reference TRBV19 and TRBJ1-5): DGGITQSPKYLFRKEGQNVTLSCEQNLNHDAMYWYRQDPGQGLRLIYYSQIVNDFQKGDIAEGYSVSREKKESFPLTVTSAQKNPTAFYLCASSPRTGGMGQPQHFGDGTRLSIL.